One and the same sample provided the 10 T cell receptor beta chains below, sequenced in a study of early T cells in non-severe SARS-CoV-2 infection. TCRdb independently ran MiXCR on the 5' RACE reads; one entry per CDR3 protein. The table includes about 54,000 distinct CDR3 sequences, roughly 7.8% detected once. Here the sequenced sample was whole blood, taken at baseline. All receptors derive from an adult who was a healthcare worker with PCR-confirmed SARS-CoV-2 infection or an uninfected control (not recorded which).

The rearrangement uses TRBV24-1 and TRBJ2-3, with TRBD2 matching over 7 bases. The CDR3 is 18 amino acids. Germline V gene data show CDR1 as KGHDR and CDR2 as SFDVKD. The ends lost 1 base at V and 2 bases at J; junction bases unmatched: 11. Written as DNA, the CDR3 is TGTGCCACCAGTGATTTTCCTAGCGGACCTAACCCCACAGATACGCAGTATTTT. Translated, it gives CATSDFPSGPNPTDTQYF.

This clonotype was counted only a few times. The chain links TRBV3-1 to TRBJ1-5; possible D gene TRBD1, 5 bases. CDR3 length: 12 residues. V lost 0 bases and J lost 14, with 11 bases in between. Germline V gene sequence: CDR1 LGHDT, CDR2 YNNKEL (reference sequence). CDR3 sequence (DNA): TGTGCCAGCAGCCAAGAGGGGCGGCATAAGCATTTT. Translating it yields CASSQEGRHKHF. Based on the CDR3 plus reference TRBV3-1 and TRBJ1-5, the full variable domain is DTAVSQTPKYLVTQMGNDKSIKCEQNLGHDTMYWYKQDSKKFLKIMFSYNNKELIINETVPNRFSPKSPDKAHLNLHINSLELGDSAVYFCASSQEGRHKHFGDGTRLSIL.

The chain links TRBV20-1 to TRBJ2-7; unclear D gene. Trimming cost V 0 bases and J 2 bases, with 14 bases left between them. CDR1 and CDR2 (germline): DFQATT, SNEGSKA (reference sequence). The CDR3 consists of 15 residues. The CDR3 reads CSARDLERPPYEQYF. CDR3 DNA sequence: TGCAGTGCTAGAGATTTGGAACGGCCACCCTACGAGCAGTACTTC.

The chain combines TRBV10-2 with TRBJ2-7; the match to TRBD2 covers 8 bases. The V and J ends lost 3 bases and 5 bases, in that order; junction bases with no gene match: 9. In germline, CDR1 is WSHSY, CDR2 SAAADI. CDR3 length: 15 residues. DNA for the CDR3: TGCGCCAGCAGTGAAGATAGCGGGACCCCCCACGAGCAGTACTTC. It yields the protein CASSEDSGTPHEQYF.

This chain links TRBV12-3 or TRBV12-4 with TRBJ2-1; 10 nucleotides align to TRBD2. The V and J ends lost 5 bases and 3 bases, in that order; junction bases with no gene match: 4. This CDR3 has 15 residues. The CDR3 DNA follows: TGTGCCAGCAGTCCCGGGACTAGCGACTACAATGAGCAGTTCTTC. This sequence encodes CASSPGTSDYNEQFF.

The CDR3 loop is CASSQDPPGRGYTF. In nucleotides, the CDR3 is TGTGCCAGCAGCCAAGACCCCCCTGGGCGTGGCTACACCTTC. V and J are TRBV3-1 and TRBJ1-2; D is unclear. The germline gives CDR1 LGHDT, CDR2 YNNKEL (reference sequence). This CDR3 contains 14 residues. Trimming stripped 0 bases from V and 7 bases from J, with 12 bases between. Full variable domain (remainder filled in from reference TRBV3-1 and TRBJ1-2): DTAVSQTPKYLVTQMGNDKSIKCEQNLGHDTMYWYKQDSKKFLKIMFSYNNKELIINETVPNRFSPKSPDKAHLNLHINSLELGDSAVYFCASSQDPPGRGYTFGSGTRLTVV.

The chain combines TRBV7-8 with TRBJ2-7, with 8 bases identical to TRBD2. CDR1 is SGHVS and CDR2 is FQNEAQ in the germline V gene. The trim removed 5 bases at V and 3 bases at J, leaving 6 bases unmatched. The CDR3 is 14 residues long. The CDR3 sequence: CASSTTSGDYEQYF. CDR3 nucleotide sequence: TGTGCCAGCAGCACCACTAGCGGCGACTACGAGCAGTACTTC.

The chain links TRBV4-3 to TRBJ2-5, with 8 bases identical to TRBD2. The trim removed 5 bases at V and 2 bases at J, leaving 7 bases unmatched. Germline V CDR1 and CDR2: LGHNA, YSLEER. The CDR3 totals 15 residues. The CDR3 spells CASSALAASQETQYF. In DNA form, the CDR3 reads TGCGCCAGCAGCGCACTAGCGGCATCACAAGAGACCCAGTACTTC.

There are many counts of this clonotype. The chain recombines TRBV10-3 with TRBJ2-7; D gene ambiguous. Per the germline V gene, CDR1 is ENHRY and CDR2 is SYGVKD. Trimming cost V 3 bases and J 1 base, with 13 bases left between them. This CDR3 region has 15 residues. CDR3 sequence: CAISDPKAGSYEQYF. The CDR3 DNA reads TGTGCCATCAGTGATCCGAAGGCAGGTTCCTACGAGCAGTACTTC.

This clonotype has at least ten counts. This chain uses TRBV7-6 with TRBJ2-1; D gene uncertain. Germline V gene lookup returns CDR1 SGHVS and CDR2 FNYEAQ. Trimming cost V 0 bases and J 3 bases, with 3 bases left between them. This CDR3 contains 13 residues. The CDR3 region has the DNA TGTGCCAGCAGCTTAGCCAGCTACAATGAGCAGTTCTTC. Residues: CASSLASYNEQFF.